Sequencing of this T cell receptor beta chain was carried out in a study of response to subunit inactivated influenza vaccine. Worth noting for this clonotype: Its target is not known.

The trim removed 0 bases at V and 5 bases at J, leaving 3 bases unmatched. The CDR3 runs to 16 residues. CDR1 MNHEY and CDR2 SVGEGT come from the germline V gene. Using its own MiXCR run on the RT-PCR reads, TCRdb lists one record per CDR3 protein. The table lists 550,000 to 800,000 distinct CDR3 sequences, approximately 14% of them singletons. The study, taken as a whole, reports: With each seasonal influenza vaccination, the authors suggested, few new T cells are recruited.

This clonotype originated in a man aged 50-60 years who received an inactivated influenza vaccine. The source was PBMCs from blood, collected 11 to 12 days after vaccination. V and J are TRBV6-2 or TRBV6-3 and TRBJ2-1, with 11 bases identical to TRBD2. The CDR3 region is CASSYSISGRDNEQFF. As DNA, the CDR3 is TGTGCCAGCAGTTACTCGATTAGCGGGAGGGACAATGAGCAGTTCTTC.